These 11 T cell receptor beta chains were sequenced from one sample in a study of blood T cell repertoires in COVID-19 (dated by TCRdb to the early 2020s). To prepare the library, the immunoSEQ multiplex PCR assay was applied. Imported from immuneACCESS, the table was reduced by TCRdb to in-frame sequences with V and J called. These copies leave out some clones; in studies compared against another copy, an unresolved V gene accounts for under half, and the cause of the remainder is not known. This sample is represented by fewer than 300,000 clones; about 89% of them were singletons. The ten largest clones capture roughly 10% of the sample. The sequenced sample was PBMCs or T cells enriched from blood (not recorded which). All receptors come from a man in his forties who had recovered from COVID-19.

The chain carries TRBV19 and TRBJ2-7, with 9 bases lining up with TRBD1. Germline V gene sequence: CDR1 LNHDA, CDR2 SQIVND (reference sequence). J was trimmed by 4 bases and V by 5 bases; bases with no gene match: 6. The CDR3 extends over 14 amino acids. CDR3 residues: CASSFRTGAYEQYF. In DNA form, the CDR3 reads TGTGCCAGTAGTTTCAGGACAGGGGCGTACGAGCAGTACTTC.

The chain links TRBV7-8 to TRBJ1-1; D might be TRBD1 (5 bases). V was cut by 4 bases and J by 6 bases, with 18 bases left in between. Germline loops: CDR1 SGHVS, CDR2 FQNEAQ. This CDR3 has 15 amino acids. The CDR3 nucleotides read TGTGCCAGCAGCTCGCCGGGACTCCCTTTAGCTGAAGCTTTCTTT. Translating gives CASSSPGLPLAEAFF.

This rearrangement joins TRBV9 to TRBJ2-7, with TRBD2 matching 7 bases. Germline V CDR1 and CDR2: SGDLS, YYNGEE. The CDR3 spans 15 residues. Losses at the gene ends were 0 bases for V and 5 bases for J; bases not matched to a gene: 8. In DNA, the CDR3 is TGTGCCAGCAGCGTAGTCTTGGCGGGAGTTGACGAGCAGTACTTC. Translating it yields CASSVVLAGVDEQYF.

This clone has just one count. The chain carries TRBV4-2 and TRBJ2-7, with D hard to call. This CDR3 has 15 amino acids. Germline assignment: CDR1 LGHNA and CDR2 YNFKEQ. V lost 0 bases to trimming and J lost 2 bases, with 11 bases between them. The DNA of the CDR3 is TGTGCCAGCAGCCAAGATAGGAACAGACCCTACGAGCAGTACTTC. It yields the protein CASSQDRNRPYEQYF.

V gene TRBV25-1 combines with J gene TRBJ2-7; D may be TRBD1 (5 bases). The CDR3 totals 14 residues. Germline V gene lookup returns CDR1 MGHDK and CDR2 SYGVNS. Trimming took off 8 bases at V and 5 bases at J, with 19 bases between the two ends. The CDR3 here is CASSTGSVLDEQYF. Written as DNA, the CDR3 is TGTGCCAGCTCAACAGGCTCGGTTCTCGACGAGCAGTACTTC.

CDR3 sequence reads: CASANSYEQYF. The CDR3 coding sequence is TGTGCCAGCGCTAACTCCTACGAGCAGTACTTC. J is TRBJ2-7 and V is TRBV9; no firm D call. Germline V gene lookup returns CDR1 SGDLS and CDR2 YYNGEE. The CDR3 contains 11 residues. The germline V and J ends were trimmed by 7 bases and 0 bases, with 5 bases remaining between them. The full variable domain, its missing parts supplied by reference TRBV9 and TRBJ2-7, is DSGVTQTPKHLITATGQRVTLRCSPRSGDLSVYWYQQSLDQGLQFLIQYYNGEERAKGNILERFSAQQFPDLHSELNLSSLELGDSALYFCASANSYEQYFGPGTRLTVT.

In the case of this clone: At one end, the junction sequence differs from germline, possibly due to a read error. Here the CDR3 reads CASSEAIRGYEQFF. The CDR3 region has the DNA TGTGCCAGCAGCGAAGCTATAAGAGGGTATGAGCAGTTCTTC. The chain combines TRBV2 with TRBJ2-1; a weak D match, TRBD2 (5 bases). This CDR3 comprises 14 residues. Germline V gives CDR1 SNHLY, CDR2 FYNNEI.

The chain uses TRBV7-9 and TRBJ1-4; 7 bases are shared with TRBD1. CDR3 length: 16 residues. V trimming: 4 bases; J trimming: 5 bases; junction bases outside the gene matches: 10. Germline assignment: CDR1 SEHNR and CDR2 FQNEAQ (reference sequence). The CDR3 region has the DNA TGTGCCAGCAGCTGGAATCCGGGACAGATAAATGAAAAACTGTTTTTT. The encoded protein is CASSWNPGQINEKLFF.

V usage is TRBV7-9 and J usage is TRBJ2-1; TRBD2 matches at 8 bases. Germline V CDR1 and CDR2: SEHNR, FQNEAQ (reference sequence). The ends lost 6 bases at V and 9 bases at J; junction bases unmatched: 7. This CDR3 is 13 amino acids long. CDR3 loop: CASRPGTSVEQFF. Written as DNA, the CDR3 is TGTGCCAGCAGACCCGGGACTAGTGTTGAGCAGTTCTTC.

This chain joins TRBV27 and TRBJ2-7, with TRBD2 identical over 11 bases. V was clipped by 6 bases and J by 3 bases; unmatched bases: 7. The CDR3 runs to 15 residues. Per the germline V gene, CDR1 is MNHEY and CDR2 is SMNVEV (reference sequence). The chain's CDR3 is CASSQTSGKLYEQYF. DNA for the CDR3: TGTGCCAGCAGCCAGACTAGCGGGAAGCTCTACGAGCAGTACTTC.

The CDR3 sequence is CASSQLGGLRTSGYWEQYF. The CDR3 DNA is TGCGCCAGCAGTCAATTGGGCGGATTAAGAACTAGCGGGTATTGGGAGCAGTACTTC. The chain employs TRBV23-1 and TRBJ2-7; TRBD2 matches at 9 bases. TRBV23-1 is marked as an open reading frame, function uncertain. With 1 base clipped from V and 7 bases from J, the junction kept 20 bases outside the gene matches. The CDR3 covers 19 residues.